The 13 T cell receptor beta chains in this list originate from one sample, sequenced in a study of vaccination and CD4 T cells after COVID-19 (dated by TCRdb to about 2022). The method was PCR. The sequencing machine was an Illumina iSeq 100. TCR sequencing of DNA from cultured CD4+ T cells used the Oncomine TCR Beta short-read assay at the Johns Hopkins FTIC core. TCRdb's own reprocessing of the public reads used fastp at Q25 and MiXCR and kept productive beta chains. Rows are combined by CDR3 protein, so each entry shows the most common genes and DNA. A total of around 12,000 distinct CDR3 sequences appear in this sample, roughly two fifths of them only once. In total, the top ten clones hold roughly a tenth of the sample. Their antigens are not known. What the treatment or condition label conveys for this sample: approximately nine-day PBMC culture with coronavirus spike peptide pools or control peptides (ViraFEST assay).

Sequenced material: CD4+ T cells from blood, cultured in vitro, taken after SARS-CoV-2 vaccination. The receptors were sampled from a human donor who had recovered from COVID-19.

This clonotype has more than one count but fewer than ten. V gene TRBV14 combines with J gene TRBJ2-5, with D perhaps TRBD1 (6 bases). CDR1 is SGHDN, CDR2 FVKESK, per germline. This CDR3 is built from 16 residues. V lost 0 bases to trimming and J lost 2 bases, with 13 bases between them. CDR3 loop: CASSQDLRGRQETQYF. The CDR3 DNA reads TGTGCCAGCAGCCAAGATCTTAGGGGGAGACAAGAGACCCAGTACTTC.

J is TRBJ1-1 and V is TRBV19; 11 nucleotides line up with TRBD1. This CDR3 has 15 residues. CDR1 and CDR2 from the germline V gene are LNHDA and SQIVND (reference sequence). J lost 1 base, V lost 8 bases, and 6 bases had no gene match. Here the CDR3 DNA reads TGTGCCAGTCGGGGGACAGGGGGTGCGAACACTGAAGCTTTCTTT. Translation gives CASRGTGGANTEAFF.

This clonotype turned up a few times. J is TRBJ2-5 and V is TRBV15, with 12 bases lining up with TRBD2. CDR3 length: 16 amino acids. CDR1 and CDR2 (germline): LNHNV, YYDKDF (reference sequence). J gave up 4 bases and V 4 bases, and 7 bases lay outside the gene matches. For the CDR3, the DNA is TGTGCCACCAGCACCGGTTTGACTAGCGGGAGAGAGACCCAGTACTTC. This translates into CATSTGLTSGRETQYF. The full variable domain, with the rest looked up from reference TRBV15 and TRBJ2-5, is DAMVIQNPRYQVTQFGKPVTLSCSQTLNHNVMYWYQQKSSQAPKLLFHYYDKDFNNEADTPDNFQSRRPNTSFCFLDIRSPGLGDTAMYLCATSTGLTSGRETQYFGPGTRLLVL.

CDR3 region: CASSERRNRESSYEQYF. The CDR3 bases are TGTGCCAGCAGTGAACGGCGGAACAGGGAGAGCTCCTACGAGCAGTACTTC. The chain couples TRBV6-1 to TRBJ2-7, with D possibly TRBD1 on 6 matching bases. This CDR3 is built from 17 residues. CDR1 is MNHNS, CDR2 SASEGT, per germline. Trimming took 2 bases from V and 0 from J, leaving 17 bases between them.

The chain employs TRBV5-6 and TRBJ1-2; 9 positions match TRBD1. The CDR3 consists of 13 residues. Germline loops: CDR1 SGHDT, CDR2 YYEEEE. The V gene end was trimmed by 4 bases and the J gene end by 9 bases; junction bases not matched to a gene: 7. This CDR3 is CASSRDRELRYTF. CDR3 bases: TGTGCCAGCAGCCGGGACAGGGAGCTACGCTACACCTTC.

The chain employs TRBV19 and TRBJ2-7, with 10 bases identical to TRBD2. From germline, CDR1 is LNHDA and CDR2 SQIVND (reference sequence). This CDR3 comprises 15 residues. With V trimmed by 5 bases and J by 3 bases, 7 bases remained unmatched. CDR3 sequence reads: CASSYGSGGIYEQYF. CDR3 DNA sequence: TGTGCCAGTAGTTATGGTAGCGGGGGGATCTACGAGCAGTACTTC.

The V gene is TRBV20-1, the J gene TRBJ2-3, with D possibly matching TRBD1 (5 bases). From germline, CDR1 is DFQATT and CDR2 SNEGSKA (reference sequence). The CDR3 has 13 amino acids. The germline V and J ends were trimmed by 3 bases and 3 bases, with 10 bases remaining between them. The CDR3 DNA sequence: TGCAGTGCTAGGAGCTCAGGGACAGATACGCAGTATTTT. This gives the protein CSARSSGTDTQYF.

The chain joins TRBV7-9 to TRBJ2-5; D is ambiguous. Trimming pared 4 bases from V and 2 bases from J, leaving 8 bases between. Looked up from germline, CDR1 is SEHNR and CDR2 is FQNEAQ (reference sequence). The CDR3 consists of 13 residues. DNA for the CDR3: TGTGCCAGCAGCTCCGAGAGTCAAGAGACCCAGTACTTC. The encoded protein is CASSSESQETQYF.

The genes are TRBV29-1 and TRBJ2-7; 14 bases are a match to TRBD2. Per the germline V gene, CDR1 is SQVTM and CDR2 is ANQGSEA. CDR3 size: 14 residues. The ends lost 8 bases at V and 6 bases at J; junction bases unmatched: 9. The CDR3 coding sequence is TGCAGCATCAGGACTAGCGGGAGGCACAGCGAGCAGTACTTC. Translated: CSIRTSGRHSEQYF.

In its sample, this clonotype was seen a few times. The chain has TRBV7-3 and TRBJ2-7, with D uncertain. The CDR3 extends over 15 amino acids. Germline-derived CDR1 and CDR2 are SGHTA and FQGTGA. The CDR3 loop reads CACRQSPDSFYEQYF. Here the CDR3 DNA reads TGTGCTTGCCGGCAGTCGCCGGATAGTTTCTACGAGCAGTACTTC.

The genes are TRBV9 and TRBJ1-2; 8 positions match TRBD1. The ends lost 5 bases at V and 4 bases at J; junction bases unmatched: 7. The CDR3 is 14 residues long. The germline V gene encodes CDR1 SGDLS and CDR2 YYNGEE. The DNA for the CDR3 is TGTGCCAGCAGAACAGGGGGGACCTCCTATGGCTACACCTTC. Residues: CASRTGGTSYGYTF. Drawing the rest from reference TRBV9 and TRBJ1-2, the complete variable domain is DSGVTQTPKHLITATGQRVTLRCSPRSGDLSVYWYQQSLDQGLQFLIQYYNGEERAKGNILERFSAQQFPDLHSELNLSSLELGDSALYFCASRTGGTSYGYTFGSGTRLTVV.

This sequence joins TRBV7-9 and TRBJ1-1; a weak D match, TRBD1 (5 bases). V shed 5 bases and J shed 11 bases, with 21 bases lying between them. Germline CDR1 is SEHNR and CDR2 is FQNEAQ (reference sequence). This CDR3 comprises 14 residues. The CDR3 coding sequence is TGTGCCAGCAGCGGATCCCGGGGCCCTCTCAGGGCTTTCTTT. This translates into CASSGSRGPLRAFF.

This clonotype was counted once. J is TRBJ2-5 and V is TRBV5-4; 8 bases match TRBD1. Germline CDR1 is SGHNT and CDR2 is YYREEE (reference sequence). The length of the CDR3 is 14 residues. V lost 4 bases to trimming and J lost 7 bases; unmatched junction nucleotides: 9. CDR3 sequence: CASSRQGSAGTQYF. Written as DNA, the CDR3 is TGTGCCAGCAGCCGACAGGGGAGCGCGGGGACCCAGTACTTC.